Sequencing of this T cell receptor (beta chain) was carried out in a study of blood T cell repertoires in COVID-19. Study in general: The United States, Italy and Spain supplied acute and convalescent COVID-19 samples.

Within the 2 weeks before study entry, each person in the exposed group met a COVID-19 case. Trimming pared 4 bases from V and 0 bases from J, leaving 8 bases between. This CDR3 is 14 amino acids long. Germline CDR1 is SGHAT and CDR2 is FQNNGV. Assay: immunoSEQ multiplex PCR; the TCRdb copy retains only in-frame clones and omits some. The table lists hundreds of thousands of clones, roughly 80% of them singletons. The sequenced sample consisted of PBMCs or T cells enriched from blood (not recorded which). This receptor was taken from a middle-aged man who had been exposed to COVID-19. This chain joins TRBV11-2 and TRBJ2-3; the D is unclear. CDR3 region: CASSSQPSTDTQYF. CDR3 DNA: TGTGCCAGCAGCTCACAGCCTAGCACAGATACGCAGTATTTT.